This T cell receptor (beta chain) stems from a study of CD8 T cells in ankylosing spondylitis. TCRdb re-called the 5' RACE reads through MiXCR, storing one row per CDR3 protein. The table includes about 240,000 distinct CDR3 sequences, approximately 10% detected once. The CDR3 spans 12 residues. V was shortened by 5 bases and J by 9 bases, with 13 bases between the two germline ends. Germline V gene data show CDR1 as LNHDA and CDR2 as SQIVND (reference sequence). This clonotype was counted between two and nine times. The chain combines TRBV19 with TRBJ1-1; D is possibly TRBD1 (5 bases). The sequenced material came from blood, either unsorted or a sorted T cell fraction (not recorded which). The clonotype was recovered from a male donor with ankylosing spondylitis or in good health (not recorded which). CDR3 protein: CASSGRQSQAFF. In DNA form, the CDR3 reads TGTGCCAGTAGTGGCCGACAGTCTCAAGCTTTCTTT.